The clone carrying this T cell receptor beta chain was detected many times. The antigen remains unidentified. The data stem from a study of T cell repertoires in cytomegalovirus infection. Study details: CMV infection and matching HLA type were both indicated by public TCR beta signatures.

The study, taken as a whole, reports: Identification of carriers of CMV plus the relevant HLA was achieved through cumulative public TCR beta family frequency.

There are 13 residues in the CDR3. The germline V gene has CDR1 SGHTA and CDR2 FQGNSA. The V end was cut by 3 bases, the J end by 7 bases, with 9 bases between. TCRdb re-called the reads with MiXCR, one entry per CDR3 protein. The sample lists 300,000 to 400,000 distinct CDR3 sequences; around a sixth were seen once. This clonotype was sampled from a human donor in good health (CMV status not recorded). Some clones in this sample may be carry-over from other donors' samples. The chain combines TRBV7-2 with TRBJ1-4, with D unresolved. What was sequenced was PBMCs. In DNA, the CDR3 is TGTGCCAGCAGCTTGATTCGGTCTGAAAAACTGTTTTTT. Amino acid sequence: CASSLIRSEKLFF.